Sequencing of this T cell receptor (beta chain) was carried out in a study of blood T cell repertoires in COVID-19. On the study more broadly: Nucleic acid was either cDNA or gDNA, and it came from T cells, B-cell-depleted T cells, or PBMCs.

The V gene end was trimmed by 3 bases and the J gene end by 0 bases; junction bases not matched to a gene: 2. The germline V gene has CDR1 SGHDT and CDR2 YYEEEE. The CDR3 has 15 amino acids. The method was immunoSEQ multiplex PCR; TCRdb's version includes in-frame clones alone and lacks a portion of them. The sample carries around 110,000 clones, about 64% recorded once. The chain is built from TRBV5-6 and TRBJ1-5; 8 nucleotides align to TRBD1. Sequencing was done on a sample of peripheral blood. This sequence was found in a human donor with acute or convalescent COVID-19. The donor label of this sample is uncertain. The CDR3 loop reads CASSWGTGSNQPQHF. The CDR3 DNA reads as TGTGCCAGCAGCTGGGGGACAGGTAGCAATCAGCCCCAGCATTTT.